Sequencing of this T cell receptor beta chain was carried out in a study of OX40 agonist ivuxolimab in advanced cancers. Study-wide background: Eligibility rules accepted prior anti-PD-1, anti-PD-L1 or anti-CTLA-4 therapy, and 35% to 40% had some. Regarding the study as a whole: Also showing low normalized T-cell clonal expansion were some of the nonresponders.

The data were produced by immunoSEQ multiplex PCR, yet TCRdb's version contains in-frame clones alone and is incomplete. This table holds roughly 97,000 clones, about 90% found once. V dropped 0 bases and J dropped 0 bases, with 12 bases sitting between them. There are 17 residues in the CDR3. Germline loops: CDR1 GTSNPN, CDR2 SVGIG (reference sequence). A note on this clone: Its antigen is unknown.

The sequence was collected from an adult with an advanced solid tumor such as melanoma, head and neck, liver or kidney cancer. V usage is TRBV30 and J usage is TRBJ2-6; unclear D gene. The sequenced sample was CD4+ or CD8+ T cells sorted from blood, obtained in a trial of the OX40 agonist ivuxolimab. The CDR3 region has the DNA TGTGCCTGGAGTGTTCCCATAGGGCGCTCTGGGGCCAACGTCCTGACTTTC. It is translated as CAWSVPIGRSGANVLTF.